This T cell receptor (beta chain) was captured by sequencing in a study of CD8+ T cells in alopecia areata. Study findings and constraints: Sequences from scalp samples also cover resident alphabeta T cells of normal skin. The study found higher clonality in lesional than normal scalp, especially in alopecia totalis/universalis. Patients shared TCRs less clearly than mice did, possibly for HLA-related reasons.

In regard to this clone: What it recognizes is unknown.

V dropped 5 bases and J dropped 2 bases, with 9 bases sitting between them. CDR3 length: 13 amino acids. Germline V gene sequence: CDR1 MNHEY, CDR2 SVGAGI. Investigators isolated RNA and reverse transcribed it into cDNA to act as the sequencing template. Sequencing used immunoSEQ multiplex PCR; TCRdb keeps in-frame clones, though not all of them. The sample yields 140,000 or so clones, about two thirds seen once. PBMCs, the starting material, were the source of sorted CD4+ and CD8+ T cells. This receptor was obtained from a human donor in good health. The genes are TRBV6-5 and TRBJ1-2; D gene unclear. The source material was CD8+ T cells sorted from blood. CDR3 sequence: CASSQLENYGYTF. Here the CDR3 DNA reads TGTGCCAGCAGTCAATTGGAGAACTATGGCTACACCTTC.